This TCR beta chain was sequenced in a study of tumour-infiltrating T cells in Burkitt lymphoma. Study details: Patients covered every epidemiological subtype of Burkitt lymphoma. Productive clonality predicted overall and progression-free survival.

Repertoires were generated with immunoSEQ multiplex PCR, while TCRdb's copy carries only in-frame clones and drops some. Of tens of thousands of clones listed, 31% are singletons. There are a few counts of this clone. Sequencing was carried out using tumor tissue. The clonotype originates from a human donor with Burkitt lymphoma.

CDR3 nucleotides: TGTGCCACCAGCGCGGAAAGGGGGGTGAACACTGAAGCTTTCTTT. It specifies CATSAERGVNTEAFF. The chain recombines TRBV15 with TRBJ1-1; D may be TRBD1 (6 bases). Per the germline V gene, CDR1 is LNHNV and CDR2 is YYDKDF (reference sequence). Trimming stripped 5 bases from V and 0 bases from J, with 13 bases between. There are 15 residues in the CDR3.